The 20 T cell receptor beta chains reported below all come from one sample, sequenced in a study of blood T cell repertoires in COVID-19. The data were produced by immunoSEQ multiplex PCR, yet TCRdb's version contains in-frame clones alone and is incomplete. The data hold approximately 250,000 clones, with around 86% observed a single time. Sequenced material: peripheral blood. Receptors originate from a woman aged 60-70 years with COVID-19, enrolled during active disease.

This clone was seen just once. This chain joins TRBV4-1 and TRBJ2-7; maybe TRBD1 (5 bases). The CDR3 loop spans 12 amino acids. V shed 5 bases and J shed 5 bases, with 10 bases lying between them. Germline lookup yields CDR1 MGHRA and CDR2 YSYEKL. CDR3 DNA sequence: TGCGCCAGCAGCGTCCAGGGCCACGAGCAGTACTTC. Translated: CASSVQGHEQYF.

This CDR3 reads CASSLERPGVTEAFF. The CDR3 coding sequence is TGCGCCAGCAGCTTGGAGCGTCCCGGGGTTACTGAAGCTTTCTTT. This chain connects TRBV5-1 to TRBJ1-1; no clear D. The CDR3 is made up of 15 amino acids. Looked up from germline, CDR1 is SGHRS and CDR2 is YFSETQ. Trimming cost V 0 bases and J 5 bases, with 14 bases left between them.

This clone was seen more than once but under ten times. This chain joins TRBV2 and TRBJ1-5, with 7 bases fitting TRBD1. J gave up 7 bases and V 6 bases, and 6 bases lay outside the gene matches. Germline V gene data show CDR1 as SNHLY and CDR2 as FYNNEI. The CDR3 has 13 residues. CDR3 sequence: CASRQGRWQPQHF. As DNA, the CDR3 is TGTGCCAGCAGACAGGGGAGATGGCAGCCCCAGCATTTT.

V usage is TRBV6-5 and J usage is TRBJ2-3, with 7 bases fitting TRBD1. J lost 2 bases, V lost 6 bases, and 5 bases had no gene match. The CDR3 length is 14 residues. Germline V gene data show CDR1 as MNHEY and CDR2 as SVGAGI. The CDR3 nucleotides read TGTGCCAGCAGGATGGACAGGAACACAGATACGCAGTATTTT. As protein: CASRMDRNTDTQYF.

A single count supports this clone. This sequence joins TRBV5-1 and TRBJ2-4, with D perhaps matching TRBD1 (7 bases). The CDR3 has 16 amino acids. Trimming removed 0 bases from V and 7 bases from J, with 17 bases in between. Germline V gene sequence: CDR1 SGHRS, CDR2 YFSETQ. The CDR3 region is CASSLEGRGDWNIQYF. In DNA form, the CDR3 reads TGCGCCAGCAGCTTGGAGGGCAGGGGGGATTGGAACATTCAGTACTTC.

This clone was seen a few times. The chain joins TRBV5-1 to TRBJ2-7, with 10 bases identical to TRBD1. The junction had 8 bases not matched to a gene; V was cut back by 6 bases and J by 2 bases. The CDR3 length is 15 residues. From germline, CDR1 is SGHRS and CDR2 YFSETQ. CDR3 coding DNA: TGCGCCAGCACCGTGCAGGGACAGGGGCCCTACGAGCAGTACTTC. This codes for CASTVQGQGPYEQYF.

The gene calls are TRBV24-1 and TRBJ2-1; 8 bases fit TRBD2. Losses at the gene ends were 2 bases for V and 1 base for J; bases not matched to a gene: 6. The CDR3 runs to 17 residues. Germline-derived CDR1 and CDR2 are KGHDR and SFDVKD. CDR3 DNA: TGTGCCACCAGTGATTGGGGGGGCGGGAGGTCCTACAATGAGCAGTTCTTC. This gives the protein CATSDWGGGRSYNEQFF.

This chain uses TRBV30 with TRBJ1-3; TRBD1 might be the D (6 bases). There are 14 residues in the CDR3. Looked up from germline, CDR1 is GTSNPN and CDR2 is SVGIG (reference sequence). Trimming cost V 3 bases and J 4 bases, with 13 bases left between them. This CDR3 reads CAWSPGQWGNTIYF. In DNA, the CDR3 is TGTGCCTGGAGCCCCGGACAGTGGGGAAACACCATATATTTT.

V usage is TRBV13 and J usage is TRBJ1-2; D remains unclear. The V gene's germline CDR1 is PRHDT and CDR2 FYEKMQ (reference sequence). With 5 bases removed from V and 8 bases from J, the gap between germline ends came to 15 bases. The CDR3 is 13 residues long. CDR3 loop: CASSLAGSAGYTF. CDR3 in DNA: TGTGCCAGCAGCCTCGCGGGGTCCGCGGGCTACACCTTC.

The CDR3 nucleotides are TGTGCCAGTGTACCGGCACAGGCAGAGACCCAGTACTTC. It yields the protein CASVPAQAETQYF. The chain employs TRBV6-1 and TRBJ2-5; a weak D match, TRBD1 (5 bases). Germline loops: CDR1 MNHNS, CDR2 SASEGT. The CDR3 has 13 residues. V lost 9 bases and J 4 bases, leaving 15 bases between the germline ends.

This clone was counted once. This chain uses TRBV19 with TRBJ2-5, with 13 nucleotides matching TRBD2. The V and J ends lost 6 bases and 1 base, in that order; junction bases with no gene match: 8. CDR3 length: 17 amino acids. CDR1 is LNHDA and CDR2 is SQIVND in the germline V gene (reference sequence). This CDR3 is CASRGTSGMIPQETQYF. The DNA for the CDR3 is TGTGCCAGTAGGGGGACTAGCGGGATGATCCCCCAAGAGACCCAGTACTTC. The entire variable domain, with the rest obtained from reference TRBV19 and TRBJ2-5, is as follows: DGGITQSPKYLFRKEGQNVTLSCEQNLNHDAMYWYRQDPGQGLRLIYYSQIVNDFQKGDIAEGYSVSREKKESFPLTVTSAQKNPTAFYLCASRGTSGMIPQETQYFGPGTRLLVL.

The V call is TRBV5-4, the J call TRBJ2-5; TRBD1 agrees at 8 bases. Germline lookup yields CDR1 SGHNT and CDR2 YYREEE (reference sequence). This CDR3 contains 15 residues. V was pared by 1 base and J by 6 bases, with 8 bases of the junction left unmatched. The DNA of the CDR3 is TGTGCCAGCAGCTTGCCCGGACAGGGTCAAAAGACCCAGTACTTC. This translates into CASSLPGQGQKTQYF.

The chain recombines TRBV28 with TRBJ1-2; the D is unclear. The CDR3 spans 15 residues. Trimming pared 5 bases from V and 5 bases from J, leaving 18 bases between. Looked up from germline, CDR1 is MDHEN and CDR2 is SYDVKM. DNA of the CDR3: TGTGCCAGCAGTCCCGGGAGGCTTCGTACTTATGGCTACACCTTC. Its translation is CASSPGRLRTYGYTF.

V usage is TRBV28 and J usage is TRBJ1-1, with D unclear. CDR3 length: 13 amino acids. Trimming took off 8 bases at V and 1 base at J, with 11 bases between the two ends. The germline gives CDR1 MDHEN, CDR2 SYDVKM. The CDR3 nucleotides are TGTGCCAGCGCACCACTACGGAACACTGAAGCTTTCTTT. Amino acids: CASAPLRNTEAFF.

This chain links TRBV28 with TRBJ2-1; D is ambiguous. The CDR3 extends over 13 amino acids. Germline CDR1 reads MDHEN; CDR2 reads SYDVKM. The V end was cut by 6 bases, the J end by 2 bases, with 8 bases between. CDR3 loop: CASRPTTYNEQFF. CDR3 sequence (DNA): TGTGCCAGCAGGCCCACAACCTACAATGAGCAGTTCTTC. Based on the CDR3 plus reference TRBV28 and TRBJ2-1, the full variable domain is DVKVTQSSRYLVKRTGEKVFLECVQDMDHENMFWYRQDPGLGLRLIYFSYDVKMKEKGDIPEGYSVSREKKERFSLILESASTNQTSMYLCASRPTTYNEQFFGPGTRLTVL.

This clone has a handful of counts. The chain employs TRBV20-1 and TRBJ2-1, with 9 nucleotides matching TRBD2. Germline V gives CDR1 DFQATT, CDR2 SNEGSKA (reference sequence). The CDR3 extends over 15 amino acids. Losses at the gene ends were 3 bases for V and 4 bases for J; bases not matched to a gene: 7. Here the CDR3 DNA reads TGCAGTGCTAGTGCCGTGACTAGCGGATACAATGAGCAGTTCTTC. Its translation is CSASAVTSGYNEQFF.

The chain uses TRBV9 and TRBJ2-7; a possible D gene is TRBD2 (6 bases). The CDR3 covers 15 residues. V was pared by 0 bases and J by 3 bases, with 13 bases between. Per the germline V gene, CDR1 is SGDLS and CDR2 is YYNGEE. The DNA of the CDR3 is TGTGCCAGCAGCGTAGGGGCGGGACGACACTACGAGCAGTACTTC. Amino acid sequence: CASSVGAGRHYEQYF.

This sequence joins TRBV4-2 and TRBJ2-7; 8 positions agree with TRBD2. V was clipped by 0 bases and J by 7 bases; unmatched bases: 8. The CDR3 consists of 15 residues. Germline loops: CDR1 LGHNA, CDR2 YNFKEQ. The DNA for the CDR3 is TGTGCCAGCAGCCAAGATGGGCTCCGGGGGGGAGAGCAGTACTTC. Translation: CASSQDGLRGGEQYF.

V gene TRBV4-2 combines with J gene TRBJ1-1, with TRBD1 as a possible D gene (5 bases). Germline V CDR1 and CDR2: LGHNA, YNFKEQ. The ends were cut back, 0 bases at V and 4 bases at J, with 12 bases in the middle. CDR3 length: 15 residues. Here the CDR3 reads CASSQDNQGSTEAFF. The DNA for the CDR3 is TGTGCCAGCAGCCAAGATAACCAGGGAAGCACTGAAGCTTTCTTT.

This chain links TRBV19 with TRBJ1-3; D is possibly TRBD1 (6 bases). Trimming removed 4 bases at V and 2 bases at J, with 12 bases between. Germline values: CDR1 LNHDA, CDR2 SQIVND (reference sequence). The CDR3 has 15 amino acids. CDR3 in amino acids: CASSTTGGAGNTIYF. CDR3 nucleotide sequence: TGTGCCAGTAGTACAACTGGGGGCGCTGGAAACACCATATATTTT.